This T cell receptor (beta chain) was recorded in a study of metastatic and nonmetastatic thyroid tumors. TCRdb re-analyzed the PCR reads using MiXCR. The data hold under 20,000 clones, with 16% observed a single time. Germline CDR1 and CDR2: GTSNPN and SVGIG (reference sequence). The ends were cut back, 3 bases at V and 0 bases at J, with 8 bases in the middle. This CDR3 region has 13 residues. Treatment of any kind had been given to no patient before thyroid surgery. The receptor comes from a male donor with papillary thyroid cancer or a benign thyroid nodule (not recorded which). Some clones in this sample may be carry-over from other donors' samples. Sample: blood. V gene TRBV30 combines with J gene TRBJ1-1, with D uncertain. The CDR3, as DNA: TGTGCCTGGAGCGACCAGTTGAACACTGAAGCTTTCTTT. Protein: CAWSDQLNTEAFF.